The clone carrying this TCR beta chain was seen at least ten times. Antigen specificity is unknown. The V gene's germline CDR1 is MNHEY and CDR2 SMNVEV (reference sequence). The CDR3 covers 11 residues. V was shortened by 6 bases and J by 8 bases, with 9 bases between the two germline ends. The data stem from a study of T cells in Graves' hyperthyroidism and ophthalmopathy. Using RNA transcripts as the source, TCR beta CDR3 regions were amplified. First-round RT-PCR of the TCR CDR3 relied on the HTBI primer set. MiXCR, applied by TCRdb to the multiplex PCR reads, yields one record per CDR3 protein. The sample lists approximately 260,000 distinct CDR3 sequences; approximately 14% were seen once. Broader study findings: Most thyroid clonotypes expanded above 0.001 appeared in blood too.

Hyperthyroidism patients were newly diagnosed, had disease duration under 2 months, and were aged 18 to 65 years. At first hyperthyroidism diagnosis, before any ophthalmopathy symptoms, the blood sample was collected. The TCR sequence derives from a woman aged 45-65 years with Graves' hyperthyroidism that later progressed to Graves' ophthalmopathy. The chain combines TRBV27 with TRBJ2-3, with D tentatively TRBD2 (6 bases). The sequencing sample was made of blood. CDR3 sequence: CASRGGGTQYF. CDR3 nucleotide sequence: TGTGCCAGCAGGGGAGGCGGTACGCAGTATTTT.